These T cell receptor beta chains were read from a single sample in a study of CD8 T cells in Susac syndrome. TCRdb independently ran MiXCR on the immunoSEQ multiplex PCR reads; one entry per CDR3 protein. The data contain approximately 190,000 distinct CDR3 sequences, approximately 94% of them singletons. Sample: CD4+ T cells from PBMCs. The receptors stem from a human donor with Susac syndrome. CDR3s include the opening cysteine and the closing phenylalanine or tryptophan.

v_call cdr3_aa
TRBV12-3/TRBV12-4 CASSSKSYGYTF
TRBV29-1 CSGHREMNTEAFF
TRBV30 CAWLSQQGLNSPLHF
TRBV5-1 CASSSGQLQETQYF
TRBV30 CAWSEDAAFF
TRBV6-1 CASSPLSGGARDTQYF
TRBV5-8 CASSFPGGANEKLFF
TRBV3-1 CASSLWTGNGNEQFF
TRBV12-3/TRBV12-4 CASSLFKGRDSPLHF
TRBV29-1 CSVVPGVENTEAFF
TRBV7-2 CASSLGSPHYYGYTF
TRBV3-1 CASSQVGTPRETQYF
TRBV7-9 CASSKMFSDEQYF
TRBV7-3 CASSLAVHQPQHF
TRBV9 CASSGGPANYGYTF
TRBV28 CASSETGLGANVLTF
TRBV7-9 CASSLGQGIRYGYTF
TRBV5-6 CASSESGVLSWGYTF
TRBV6-2/TRBV6-3 CASSGGANNEQFF
TRBV10-3 CAISDRGRNTEAFF
TRBV12-3/TRBV12-4 CASTRPGRTYEQYF
TRBV9 CASSVGGGDSTYNEQFF
TRBV30 CAWSVRGGTSGVLAEQFF
TRBV6-5 CASSYSELAGFPYEQYF
TRBV27 CASSLGQPNTEAFF
TRBV9 CASSVASGSLLNEQYF
TRBV20-1 CSARVLVNEQFF
TRBV29-1 CSVVKDRGPSGANVLTF
TRBV27 CASSEAGGLDTQYF
TRBV19 CASSFGEFYEQYF
TRBV6-5 CASSYHNLAGGSDTQYF
TRBV19 CASSGVADTQYF
TRBV12-3/TRBV12-4 CASSLGGTGIWSPLHF
TRBV20-1 CSAPQGAGTDTQYF
TRBV12-3/TRBV12-4 CASSFQRGIQETQYF
TRBV12-3/TRBV12-4 CASSGGTRVFGYTF
TRBV11-2 CASSLLWTSGGPSDQYF
TRBV30 CAWSLTSSGNTIYF